This is a list of T cell receptor beta chains from one sample in a study of CD8+CD57+ T cells in acquired aplastic anemia. TCRdb independently ran MiXCR on the reads; one entry per CDR3 protein. The table lists over 100,000 distinct CDR3 sequences, approximately 41% of them singletons, with under 9% in the top ten. The sample was sorted CD4+, CD8+, or CD8+CD57+ T cells (not recorded which) from PBMCs. The source of these receptors is a human donor in good health, serving as a control. CDR3s include the opening cysteine and the closing phenylalanine or tryptophan. A D gene is named only where the DNA matches it firmly. Expanded clones are given a class, and other clones once, few, many or no size at all.

size,D,V,J,DNA,CDR3
few,NA,TRBV3-1,TRBJ2-5,TGTGCCAGCAGCCAAGACTTAGCGGACTGGGGTGAGACCCAGTACTTC,CASSQDLADWGETQYF
few,TRBD1,TRBV9,TRBJ1-1,TGTGCCAGCAGCGCCAGGGGGACTGAAGCTTTCTTT,CASSARGTEAFF
many,NA,TRBV4-2,TRBJ2-2,TGTGCCAGCAGCCAAGAAGGTAACCTTCATAACACCGGGGAGCTGTTTTTT,CASSQEGNLHNTGELFF
NA,TRBD1,TRBV2,TRBJ1-1,TGTGCCAGCGCCCTACCGACAGGGACTATTGAAGCTTTCTTT,CASALPTGTIEAFF
NA,NA,TRBV5-6,TRBJ1-2,TGTGCCAGCAGCTTGGATCCCGGGGGCTATGGCTACACCTTC,CASSLDPGGYGYTF
NA,NA,TRBV10-3,TRBJ1-2,TGTGCCATCAGTGAGTCGGGCCAGCCCTATGGCTACACCTTC,CAISESGQPYGYTF
many,NA,TRBV5-1,TRBJ1-5,TGCGCCAGCAGCTTGGCACTCGGGAATCAGCCCCAGCATTTT,CASSLALGNQPQHF
many,NA,TRBV27,TRBJ2-1,TGTGCCAGCAGGGCACGACTAGGCAATGAGCAGTTCTTC,CASRARLGNEQFF
many,NA,TRBV6-5,TRBJ2-5,TGTGCCAGCAGTTACTTGGGACGCCAAGAGACCCAGTACTTC,CASSYLGRQETQYF
NA,TRBD1,TRBV7-9,TRBJ1-1,TGCGCCAGCAGCGACAGGGAATATACTGAAGCTTTCTTT,CASSDREYTEAFF
NA,NA,TRBV20-1,TRBJ1-2,TGCAGTGCTAGTGTAGACATCGACTCAGATGGCTACACCTTC,CSASVDIDSDGYTF
few,NA,TRBV3-1,TRBJ1-5,TGTGCCAGCAGCCAAGATAGAGGAGGTCAGCCCCAGCATTTT,CASSQDRGGQPQHF
NA,NA,TRBV15,TRBJ2-7,TGTGCCACCAGCAGAGGAGATTGGGCCGACGAAAAGCAGTACTTC,CATSRGDWADEKQYF
many,NA,TRBV20-1,TRBJ2-7,TGCAGTTTCAGATCCCCTACCTACGAGCAGTACTTC,CSFRSPTYEQYF
NA,NA,TRBV19,TRBJ1-1,TGTGCCAGTAGTATTAGAAACACTGAAGCTTTCTTT,CASSIRNTEAFF
once,NA,TRBV2,TRBJ1-2,TGTGCCACCAGTGATCCAATGTACAGGGATGGCTACACCTTC,CATSDPMYRDGYTF
NA,TRBD2,TRBV2,TRBJ2-3,TGTGCCAGCAACGGACTAGCGGGGGGCACAGATACGCAGTATTTT,CASNGLAGGTDTQYF
NA,TRBD1,TRBV15,TRBJ2-5,TGTGCCACCAGCAGAGAGGACAGGGACGAGACCCAGTACTTC,CATSREDRDETQYF
once,NA,TRBV6-1,TRBJ1-1,TGTGCCAGCAAGGGGGTTAACACTGAAGCTTTCTTT,CASKGVNTEAFF
NA,NA,TRBV29-1,TRBJ2-1,TGCAGCGTTGAACAGGGGATATACAATGAGCAGTTCTTC,CSVEQGIYNEQFF
NA,NA,TRBV20-1,TRBJ1-3,TGCAGTGCTAGAATGCAGGGGCTGGGAAACACCATATATTTT,CSARMQGLGNTIYF
few,TRBD1,TRBV20-1,TRBJ2-1,TGCAGTGCGGGTCCCGGGACAGGGGTACCTAATGAGCAGTTCTTC,CSAGPGTGVPNEQFF
NA,NA,TRBV25-1,TRBJ2-3,TGTGCCAGCAGCGTAGCTTTGAGGGTAGCATTGGATACGCAGTATTTT,CASSVALRVALDTQYF
NA,TRBD1,TRBV12-3/TRBV12-4,TRBJ2-2,TGTGCCAGCAGTTTTCAGGGGGCAAACGGGGAGCTGTTTTTT,CASSFQGANGELFF
NA,NA,TRBV19,TRBJ1-2,TGTGCCAGTAGTCCTTCAGGGGCTAGGGATGGCTACACCTTC,CASSPSGARDGYTF
few,NA,TRBV18,TRBJ1-4,TGTGCCAGCTCACCCTGGCACAATAATGAAAAACTGTTTTTT,CASSPWHNNEKLFF
many,NA,TRBV19,TRBJ1-6,TGTGCCAGTAGTATGCTCCGGGGGAACAATTCACCCCTCCACTTT,CASSMLRGNNSPLHF
many,NA,TRBV24-1,TRBJ1-5,TGTGCCACCAGTGACTCCAGGGTGACAAATCAGCCCCAGCATTTT,CATSDSRVTNQPQHF